This passage covers 14 T cell receptor beta chains from one sample sequenced in a study of OX40 agonist ivuxolimab in advanced cancers. Generated by immunoSEQ multiplex PCR, the TCRdb table keeps only in-frame clones and is missing some. Counted here are 100,000 to 150,000 clones, less than 95% occurring once; the ten biggest clones make up under 0.95%. The sample here was CD4+ or CD8+ T cells sorted from blood, taken in a trial of the OX40 agonist ivuxolimab. All receptors come from an adult with an advanced solid tumor such as melanoma, head and neck, liver or kidney cancer.

This chain connects TRBV19 to TRBJ2-7, with TRBD2 matching 8 bases. Germline values: CDR1 LNHDA, CDR2 SQIVND (reference sequence). Trimming removed 5 bases from V and 3 bases from J; junction bases left unmatched: 6. The length of the CDR3 is 14 residues. CDR3 coding DNA: TGTGCCAGTAGTTGGGAGCGGGAGAGCTACGAGCAGTACTTC. It codes for CASSWERESYEQYF.

The J gene is TRBJ1-5, the V gene TRBV18; TRBD1 aligns across 7 bases. The germline V gene has CDR1 KGHSH and CDR2 LQKENI. Trimming took 4 bases from V and 1 from J; bases not matched to a gene: 10. The length of the CDR3 is 17 residues. In nucleotides, the CDR3 is TGTGCCAGCTCACAAACGACAGGGCCAGACAGCAATCAGCCCCAGCATTTT. Its protein product is CASSQTTGPDSNQPQHF.

The chain joins TRBV10-3 to TRBJ2-2; 8 nucleotides align to TRBD1. The V and J ends lost 4 bases and 1 base, in that order; junction bases with no gene match: 2. Germline loops: CDR1 ENHRY, CDR2 SYGVKD. This CDR3 is 15 amino acids long. In DNA, the CDR3 is TGTGCCATCAGTGCCGGGACAGGGAACACCGGGGAGCTGTTTTTT. It is translated as CAISAGTGNTGELFF.

The V gene is TRBV5-1, the J gene TRBJ2-1; 7 nucleotides agree with TRBD2. The CDR3 is 14 residues long. V lost 4 bases to trimming and J lost 6 bases; unmatched junction nucleotides: 7. Germline V gives CDR1 SGHRS, CDR2 YFSETQ. The CDR3 here is CASSRGVAGNEQFF. Here the CDR3 DNA reads TGCGCCAGCAGCCGCGGGGTAGCGGGCAATGAGCAGTTCTTC.

The chain couples TRBV2 to TRBJ2-7, with 8 positions matching TRBD2. V gave up 6 bases and J gave up 5 bases; unmatched junction bases: 6. The germline CDR1 and CDR2 sequences are SNHLY and FYNNEI. The CDR3 consists of 13 residues. In DNA form, the CDR3 reads TGTGCCAGCAGAAAAGCGGGAGCCCACGAGCAGTACTTC. This codes for CASRKAGAHEQYF.

The V and J genes are TRBV4-3 and TRBJ2-6; no clear D gene. Germline loops: CDR1 LGHNA, CDR2 YSLEER. The CDR3 consists of 15 residues. Trimming pared 2 bases from V and 0 bases from J, leaving 5 bases between. CDR3 loop: CASSQPGSGANVLTF. The CDR3 DNA reads TGCGCCAGCAGCCAACCGGGCTCTGGGGCCAACGTCCTGACTTTC.

The rearrangement joins TRBV30 to TRBJ2-7, with 8 nucleotides matching TRBD1. V dropped 7 bases and J dropped 2; count of bases not matched to a gene: 10. Germline CDR1 is GTSNPN and CDR2 is SVGIG (reference sequence). The CDR3 length is 14 residues. Written as DNA, the CDR3 is TGTGCCTCCCAGGGGGACAGGATGACCTACGAGCAGTACTTC. It specifies CASQGDRMTYEQYF.

This chain uses TRBV10-3 with TRBJ1-5, with D unresolved. V dropped 4 bases and J dropped 4 bases, with 11 bases sitting between them. The germline V gene has CDR1 ENHRY and CDR2 SYGVKD. The CDR3 spans 14 residues. The CDR3 here is CAISANGQNQPQHF. The CDR3 DNA follows: TGTGCCATCAGTGCTAATGGTCAGAATCAGCCCCAGCATTTT.

This clone occurred once. The CDR3: CASTRTGQGWGTEAFF. The CDR3 DNA reads as TGTGCCAGTACTCGCACTGGACAGGGCTGGGGCACTGAAGCTTTCTTT. The J gene is TRBJ1-1, the V gene TRBV19; 8 bases line up with TRBD1. Per the germline V gene, CDR1 is LNHDA and CDR2 is SQIVND (reference sequence). Losses at the gene ends were 7 bases for V and 4 bases for J; bases not matched to a gene: 14. The CDR3 has 16 amino acids.

The V call is TRBV28, the J call TRBJ2-7; 8 nucleotides align to TRBD1. The CDR3 is made up of 14 amino acids. V lost 7 bases to trimming and J lost 2 bases; unmatched junction nucleotides: 7. Per the germline V gene, CDR1 is MDHEN and CDR2 is SYDVKM. CDR3 amino acids: CASTPDRAPYEQYF. The CDR3 bases are TGTGCCAGCACCCCGGACAGGGCCCCCTACGAGCAGTACTTC.

The CDR3 protein is CASSVGGAATGRNQPQHF. Here the CDR3 DNA reads TGTGCCAGCAGTGTCGGTGGGGCCGCGACAGGTCGCAATCAGCCCCAGCATTTT. The chain is built from TRBV25-1 and TRBJ1-5, with D possibly being TRBD1 (6 bases). The CDR3 loop spans 18 amino acids. The V end was cut by 4 bases, the J end by 2 bases, with 21 bases between. Germline assignment: CDR1 MGHDK and CDR2 SYGVNS.

The rearrangement uses TRBV2 and TRBJ2-4; no definite D call. This CDR3 is built from 17 residues. CDR1 is SNHLY and CDR2 is FYNNEI in the germline V gene. V dropped 1 base and J dropped 1 base, with 14 bases sitting between them. CDR3 loop: CASSEGSFGSAKNIQYF. CDR3 coding DNA: TGTGCCAGCAGTGAAGGCTCTTTCGGATCGGCCAAAAACATTCAGTACTTC.

The chain uses TRBV21-1 and TRBJ2-4; the table's D call of TRBD1 was not tested on the DNA. TRBV21-1 is marked as a pseudogene. CDR3 length: 15 residues. CDR3 DNA sequence: TGTGCCAGCAGAGGACACGACAACGCCAAAAACATTCAGTACTTC. It yields the protein CASRGHDNAKNIQYF.

V usage is TRBV19 and J usage is TRBJ2-5; D ambiguous. Germline loops: CDR1 LNHDA, CDR2 SQIVND (reference sequence). V was clipped by 4 bases and J by 5 bases, with 11 bases between them. This CDR3 comprises 13 residues. In DNA, the CDR3 is TGTGCCAGTAGTAAATATGGGTTTGAGACCCAGTACTTC. It specifies CASSKYGFETQYF.